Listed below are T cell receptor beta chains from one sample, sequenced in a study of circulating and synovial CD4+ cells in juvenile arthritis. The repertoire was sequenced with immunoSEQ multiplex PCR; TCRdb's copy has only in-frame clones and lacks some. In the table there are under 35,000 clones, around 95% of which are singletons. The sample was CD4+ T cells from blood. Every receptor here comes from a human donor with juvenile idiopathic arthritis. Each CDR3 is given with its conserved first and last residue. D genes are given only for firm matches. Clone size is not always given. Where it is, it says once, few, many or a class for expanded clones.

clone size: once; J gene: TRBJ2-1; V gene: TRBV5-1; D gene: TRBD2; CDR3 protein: CASSPGLAYNEQFF; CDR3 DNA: TGCGCCAGCAGCCCGGGACTAGCCTACAATGAGCAGTTCTTC
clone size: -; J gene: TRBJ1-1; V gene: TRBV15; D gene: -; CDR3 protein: CATSRKSEAFF; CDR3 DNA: TGTGCCACCAGCAGAAAGAGTGAAGCTTTCTTT
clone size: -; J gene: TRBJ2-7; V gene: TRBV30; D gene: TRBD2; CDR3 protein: CAWSVRTSGSYEQYF; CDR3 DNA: TGTGCCTGGAGTGTACGGACTAGCGGCTCCTACGAGCAGTACTTC
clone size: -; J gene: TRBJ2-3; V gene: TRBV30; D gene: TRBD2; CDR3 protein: CAWSRDYDTQYF; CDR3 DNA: TGTGCCTGGAGCCGGGACTACGATACGCAGTATTTT
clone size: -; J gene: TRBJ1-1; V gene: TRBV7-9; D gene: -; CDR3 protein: CASSTTAGNTEAFF; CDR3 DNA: TGTGCCAGCAGCACCACCGCAGGGAACACTGAAGCTTTCTTT
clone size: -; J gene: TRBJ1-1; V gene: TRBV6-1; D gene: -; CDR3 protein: CASSEAQVNTEAFF; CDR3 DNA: TGTGCCAGCAGTGAAGCACAGGTGAACACTGAAGCTTTCTTT
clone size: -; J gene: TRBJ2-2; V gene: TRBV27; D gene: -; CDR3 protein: CASSLERTVTNTGELFF; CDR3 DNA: TGTGCCAGCAGTCTGGAACGGACAGTAACGAACACCGGGGAGCTGTTTTTT
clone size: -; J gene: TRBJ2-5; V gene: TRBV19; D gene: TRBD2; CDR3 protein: CASSVTSGSGGYQETQYF; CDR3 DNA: TGTGCCAGTAGCGTTACTAGCGGGAGTGGGGGGTACCAAGAGACCCAGTACTTC
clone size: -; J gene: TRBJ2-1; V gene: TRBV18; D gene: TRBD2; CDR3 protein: CASSPPGTRFNGEQFF; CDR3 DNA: TGTGCCAGCTCACCGCCCGGGACTAGGTTCAACGGTGAGCAGTTCTTC
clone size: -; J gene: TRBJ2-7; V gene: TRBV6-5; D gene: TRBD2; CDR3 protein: CASSYSSAGGTYEQYF; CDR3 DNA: TGTGCCAGCAGTTACTCCTCTGCGGGAGGTACCTACGAGCAGTACTTC
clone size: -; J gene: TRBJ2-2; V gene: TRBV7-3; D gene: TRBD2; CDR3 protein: CASSLTGTSGANTGELFF; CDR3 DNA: TGTGCCAGCAGCTTAACTGGGACTAGCGGTGCGAACACCGGGGAGCTGTTTTTT
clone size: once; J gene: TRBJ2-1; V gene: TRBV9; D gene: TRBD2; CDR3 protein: CASSAPGLAGVDEQFF; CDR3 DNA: TGTGCCAGCAGCGCGCCGGGACTAGCGGGAGTGGACGAGCAGTTCTTC
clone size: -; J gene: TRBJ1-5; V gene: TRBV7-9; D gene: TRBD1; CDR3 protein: CASSSGQGGNQPQHF; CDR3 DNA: TGTGCCAGCAGTTCCGGACAGGGAGGCAATCAGCCCCAGCATTTT
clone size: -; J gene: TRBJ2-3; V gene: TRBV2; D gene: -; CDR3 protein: CASSRDFATDTQYF; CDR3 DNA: TGTGCCAGCAGTCGGGACTTTGCGACAGATACGCAGTATTTT
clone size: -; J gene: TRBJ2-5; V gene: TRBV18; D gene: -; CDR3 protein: CASSNGGETQYF; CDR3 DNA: TGTGCCAGCTCCAACGGGGGAGAGACCCAGTACTTC
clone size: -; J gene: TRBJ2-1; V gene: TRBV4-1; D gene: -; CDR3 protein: CASSHTPKEKKSYNEQFF; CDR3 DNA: TGCGCCAGCAGCCATACCCCGAAAGAGAAAAAATCCTACAATGAGCAGTTCTTC
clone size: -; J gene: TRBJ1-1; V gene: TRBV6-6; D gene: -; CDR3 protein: CASMRGTNTEAFF; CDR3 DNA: TGTGCCAGCATGCGGGGGACGAACACTGAAGCTTTCTTT
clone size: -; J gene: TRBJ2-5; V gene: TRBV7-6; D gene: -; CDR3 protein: CASSLGVRGKYQETQYF; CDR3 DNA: TGTGCCAGCAGCTTAGGGGTGCGGGGAAAGTACCAAGAGACCCAGTACTTC
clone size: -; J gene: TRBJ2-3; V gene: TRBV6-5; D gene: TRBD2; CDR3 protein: CASSRSREATDTQYF; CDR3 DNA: TGTGCCAGCAGTCGTAGCCGGGAGGCCACAGATACGCAGTATTTT
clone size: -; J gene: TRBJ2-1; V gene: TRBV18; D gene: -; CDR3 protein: CASSPPPGVHEQFF; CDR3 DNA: TGTGCCAGCTCACCACCACCAGGGGTGCATGAGCAGTTCTTC
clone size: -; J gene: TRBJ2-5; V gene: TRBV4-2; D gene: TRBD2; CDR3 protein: CASSRLLSGPQETQYF; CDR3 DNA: TGTGCCAGCAGCCGCCTACTTAGCGGGCCCCAAGAGACCCAGTACTTC
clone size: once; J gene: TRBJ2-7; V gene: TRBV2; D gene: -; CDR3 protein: CASSETGHSSYEQYF; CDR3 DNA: TGTGCCAGCAGTGAAACGGGACATAGCTCCTACGAGCAGTACTTC
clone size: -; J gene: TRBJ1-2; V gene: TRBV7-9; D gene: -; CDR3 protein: CASSLVEAHGYTF; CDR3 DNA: TGTGCCAGCAGCTTAGTCGAGGCCCATGGCTACACCTTC
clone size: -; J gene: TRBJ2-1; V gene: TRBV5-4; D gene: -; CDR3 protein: CASSGEGAHEQFF; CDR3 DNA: TGTGCCAGCAGCGGAGAGGGAGCACATGAGCAGTTCTTC
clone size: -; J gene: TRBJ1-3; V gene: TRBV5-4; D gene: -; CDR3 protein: CASSLAGFGGNTIYF; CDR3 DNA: TGTGCCAGCAGCCTCGCAGGGTTTGGTGGAAACACCATATATTTT
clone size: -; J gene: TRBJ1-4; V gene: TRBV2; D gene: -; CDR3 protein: CASSAERNEKLFF; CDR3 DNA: TGTGCCAGCAGTGCAGAGCGTAATGAAAAACTGTTTTTT
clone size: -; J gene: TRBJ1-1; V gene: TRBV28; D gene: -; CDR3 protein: CASSLSPRVNTEAFF; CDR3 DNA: TGTGCCAGCAGTTTATCCCCCAGGGTGAACACTGAAGCTTTCTTT
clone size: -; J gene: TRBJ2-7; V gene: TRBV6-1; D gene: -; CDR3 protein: CASSQGGGGTYEQYF; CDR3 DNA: TGTGCCAGCAGCCAGGGGGGTGGGGGTACCTACGAGCAGTACTTC
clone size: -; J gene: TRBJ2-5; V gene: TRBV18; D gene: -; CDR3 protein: CASSPKLQGGDSTQYF; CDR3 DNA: TGTGCCAGCTCACCTAAACTACAGGGGGGGGACTCGACCCAGTACTTC
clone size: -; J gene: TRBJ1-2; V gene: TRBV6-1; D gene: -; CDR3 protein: CASRLFRRGVYGYTF; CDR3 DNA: TGTGCCAGCAGACTTTTCCGCAGGGGAGTCTATGGCTACACCTTC
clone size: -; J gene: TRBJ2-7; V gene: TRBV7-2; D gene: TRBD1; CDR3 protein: CASSSSQGSYEQYF; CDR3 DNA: TGTGCCAGCAGCTCATCACAGGGGTCCTACGAGCAGTACTTC
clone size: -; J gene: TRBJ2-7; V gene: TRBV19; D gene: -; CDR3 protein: CASSLNGVGYEQYF; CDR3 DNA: TGTGCCAGTAGCCTAAACGGGGTGGGCTACGAGCAGTACTTC
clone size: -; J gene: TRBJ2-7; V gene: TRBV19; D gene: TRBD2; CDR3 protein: CASSPGLAAGEQYF; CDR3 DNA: TGTGCCAGTAGTCCGGGACTAGCGGCGGGCGAGCAGTACTTC
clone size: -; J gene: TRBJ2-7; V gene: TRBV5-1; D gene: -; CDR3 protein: CASSPMAGAALYEQYF; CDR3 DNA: TGCGCCAGCAGCCCCATGGCAGGGGCCGCGCTCTACGAGCAGTACTTC
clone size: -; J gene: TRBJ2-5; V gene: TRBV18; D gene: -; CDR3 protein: CASSLTGQFQETQYF; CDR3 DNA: TGTGCCAGCTCACTTACCGGACAGTTTCAAGAGACCCAGTACTTC
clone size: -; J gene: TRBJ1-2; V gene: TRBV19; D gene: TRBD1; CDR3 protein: CASSIGLTGGAGYTF; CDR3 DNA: TGTGCCAGTAGTATAGGGTTAACAGGGGGCGCCGGCTACACCTTC
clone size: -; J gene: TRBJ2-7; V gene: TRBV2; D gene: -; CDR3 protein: CASNPNQGPYEQYF; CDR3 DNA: TGTGCCAGCAATCCAAATCAGGGCCCCTACGAGCAGTACTTC
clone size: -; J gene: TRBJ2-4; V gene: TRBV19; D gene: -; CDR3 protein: CASSIGSWNIQYF; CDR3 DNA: TGTGCCAGTAGTATTGGTAGTTGGAACATTCAGTACTTC
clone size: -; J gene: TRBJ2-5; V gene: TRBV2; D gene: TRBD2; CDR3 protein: CASSYASGSLQTQYF; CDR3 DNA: TGTGCCAGCAGTTATGCTAGCGGGAGTCTTCAGACCCAGTACTTC
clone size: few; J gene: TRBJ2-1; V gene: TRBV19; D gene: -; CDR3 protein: CASSIAALSKYNEQFF; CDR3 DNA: TGTGCCAGTAGTATAGCCGCACTTTCAAAGTACAATGAGCAGTTCTTC
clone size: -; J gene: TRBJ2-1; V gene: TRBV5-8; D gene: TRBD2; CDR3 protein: CASSLQAGGLLRGEQFF; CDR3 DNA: TGTGCCAGCAGCTTACAAGCGGGAGGTCTACTCCGGGGCGAGCAGTTCTTC
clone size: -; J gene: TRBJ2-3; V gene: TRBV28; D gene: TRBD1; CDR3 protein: CASSLGGQGADTQYF; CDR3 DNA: TGTGCCAGCAGCCTCGGGGGACAGGGGGCAGATACGCAGTATTTT
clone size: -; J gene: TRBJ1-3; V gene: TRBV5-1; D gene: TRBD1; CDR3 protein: CASSSGQGGNTIYF; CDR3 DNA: TGCGCCAGCAGCTCGGGACAGGGGGGAAACACCATATATTTT